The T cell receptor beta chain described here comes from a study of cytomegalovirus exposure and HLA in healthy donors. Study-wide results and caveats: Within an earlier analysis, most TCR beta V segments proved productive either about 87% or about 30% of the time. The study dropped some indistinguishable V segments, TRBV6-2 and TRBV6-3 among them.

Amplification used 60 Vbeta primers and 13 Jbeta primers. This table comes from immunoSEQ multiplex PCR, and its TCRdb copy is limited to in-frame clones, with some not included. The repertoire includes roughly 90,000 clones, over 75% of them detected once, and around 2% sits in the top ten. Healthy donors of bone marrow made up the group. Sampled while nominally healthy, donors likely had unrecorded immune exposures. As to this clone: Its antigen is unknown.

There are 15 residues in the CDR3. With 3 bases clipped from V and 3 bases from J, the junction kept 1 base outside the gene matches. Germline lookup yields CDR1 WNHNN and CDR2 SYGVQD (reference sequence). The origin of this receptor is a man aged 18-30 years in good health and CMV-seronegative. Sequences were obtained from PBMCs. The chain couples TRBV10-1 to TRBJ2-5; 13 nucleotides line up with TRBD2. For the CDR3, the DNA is TGCGCCAGCAGTGAACTAGCGGGGGGGAAAGAGACCCAGTACTTC. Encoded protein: CASSELAGGKETQYF.